This is a list of T cell receptor beta chains from one sample in a study of T cells in localized non-small cell lung cancer. TCRdb keeps only in-frame clones here, not all; method: immunoSEQ multiplex PCR. Of 37,000 or so clones in the sample, about 87% were seen once. Specimen: peripheral blood, collected before any cancer treatment. The origin of the receptors is a woman between 35 and 75 years old with stage I lung adenocarcinoma. Both conserved end residues are part of each CDR3. The D gene is left open where the match is weak. Only part of the rows carry a size: once, few, many, or a class if the clone is expanded.

CDR3 length	D gene	J gene	clone size	V gene	CDR3 DNA	CDR3 protein
12	-	TRBJ2-2	-	TRBV18	TGTGCCAGCTCTCAGGACACCGAGGAGCTGTTTTTT	CASSQDTEELFF
11	-	TRBJ1-1	-	TRBV28	TGTGCCAGCAGTTTAGGTGCTGAAGCTTTCTTT	CASSLGAEAFF
13	-	TRBJ2-3	-	TRBV4-2	TGTGCCAGCAGCCTCCTTGGGTCAGATACGCAGTATTTT	CASSLLGSDTQYF
12	-	TRBJ1-1	-	TRBV7-9	TGTGCCAGCGGGAGGGAGAACACTGAAGCTTTCTTT	CASGRENTEAFF
14	TRBD1	TRBJ1-5	few	TRBV27	TGTGCCAGCAGTTTATCGAGCCTACCCGGACAGGAGCATTTT	CASSLSSLPGQEHF
15	-	TRBJ2-7	once	TRBV6-1	TGTGCCAGCAGTGAAGCGGCAGGACCATTCTACGAGCAGTACTTC	CASSEAAGPFYEQYF
15	TRBD1	TRBJ2-6	-	TRBV27	TGTGCCAGCAGTTCGACAGGACAGGTGGCCAACGTCCTGACTTTC	CASSSTGQVANVLTF
14	-	TRBJ2-6	-	TRBV30	TGTGCCTCTCCTAGGAGTTCTGGGGCCAACGTCCTGACTTTC	CASPRSSGANVLTF
17	-	TRBJ1-5	-	TRBV7-8	TGTGCCAGCAGCTTAGAGGTGTCAGGGTATCCCAATCAGCCCCAGCATTTT	CASSLEVSGYPNQPQHF
16	-	TRBJ1-1	-	TRBV6-1	TGTGCCAGCAGTGAAAGTATGGGGAGAGGGAAAACTGAAGCTTTCTTT	CASSESMGRGKTEAFF
14	-	TRBJ2-5	few	TRBV30	TGTGCCTGGGTTTGGTCCCGAGGGGCAGAGACCCAGTACTTC	CAWVWSRGAETQYF
18	TRBD2	TRBJ2-2	-	TRBV19	TGTGCCAGTAGTATATGGGGACTAGCGGGGGCGAACACCGGGGAGCTGTTTTTT	CASSIWGLAGANTGELFF
15	TRBD1	TRBJ1-3	-	TRBV19	TGTGCCAGTAGTATGGGACAGGGGACGCGAAACACCATATATTTT	CASSMGQGTRNTIYF
16	TRBD2	TRBJ2-5	-	TRBV5-4	TGTGCCAGCAGCCTAACCGGACTAGCGGGAGGAGAGACCCAGTACTTC	CASSLTGLAGGETQYF
13	-	TRBJ2-7	-	TRBV28	TGTGCCAGCAGTCCCCCGGCCAGCTACGAGCAGTACTTC	CASSPPASYEQYF
18	-	TRBJ2-2	once	TRBV7-9	TGTGCCAGCAGCTTAGCGCATGGTCTGGGGAGGAACACCGGGGAGCTGTTTTTT	CASSLAHGLGRNTGELFF
17	TRBD1	TRBJ1-1	-	TRBV7-9	TGTGCCAGCAGCTTTTTTCCGGGACAGGGTAGGGACACTGAAGCTTTCTTT	CASSFFPGQGRDTEAFF
12	-	TRBJ2-5	-	TRBV5-6	TGTGCCAGCATGGGGGCCCAAGAGACCCAGTACTTC	CASMGAQETQYF
15	-	TRBJ2-7	-	TRBV7-6	TGTGCCAGCAGCTTAGAGGCCGGGAGTAGGGACGAGCAGTACTTC	CASSLEAGSRDEQYF
18	TRBD2	TRBJ2-1	-	TRBV9	TGTGCCAGCAGCGTAGTCTCAGCGGGAGAGGCGGGTTACAATGAGCAGTTCTTC	CASSVVSAGEAGYNEQFF
15	-	TRBJ1-5	-	TRBV10-3	TGTGCCATCAGTGAGTCGGCAGGGGAAAATCAGCCCCAGCATTTT	CAISESAGENQPQHF
15	-	TRBJ2-7	-	TRBV4-1	TGCGCCAGCAGCCAAGTTTTAGGCGGTGCCTACGAGCAGTACTTC	CASSQVLGGAYEQYF
17	-	TRBJ2-3	-	TRBV25-1	TGTGCCAGCAGATACAGTACAGGCTTCGGTGGCACAGATACGCAGTATTTT	CASRYSTGFGGTDTQYF
14	-	TRBJ1-5	-	TRBV6-5	TGTGCCAGCAGTTACGACGAGAGCAATCAGCCCCAGCATTTT	CASSYDESNQPQHF